This T cell receptor (beta chain) is drawn from a study of vaccination effects on CD4 cells after COVID-19. Looking at the study overall: Participants received two doses of either the BNT162b2 or mRNA-1273 vaccine.

Germline CDR1 is SNHLY and CDR2 is FYNNEI. The CDR3 length is 14 residues. Trimming stripped 5 bases from V and 2 bases from J, with 11 bases between. Remarks on this clone: Its antigen is as yet unknown.

Before sequencing took place, the ViraFEST assay used viral peptide pools to expand antigen-specific CD4+ T cells. Isolating CD4+ T cells followed 9 to 11 days of culture. Method: immunoSEQ multiplex PCR; TCRdb's copy keeps in-frame clones and lacks some. The profile shows 70,000 to 95,000 clones, roughly 80% of them singletons. V usage is TRBV2 and J usage is TRBJ2-3; perhaps TRBD1 as D (6 bases). Source: CD4+ T cells from PBMCs cultured with HCoV-229E spike peptides, taken before COVID-19 vaccination. This receptor was identified in a human donor who received a COVID-19 vaccine. The DNA of the CDR3 is TGTGCCAGCAGTCAGGGGCTGAACACAGATACGCAGTATTTT. Translating it yields CASSQGLNTDTQYF.